The entry below gives a single TCR beta chain sequence along with its context. These data come from a study of blood T cell repertoires in COVID-19. Study background: Sites across the United States, Italy and Spain contributed samples from acute and convalescent COVID-19. T cells, B-cell-depleted T cells, or PBMCs provided the cDNA or gDNA that served as material.

Original handling: Amplification of reference gene primers provided the estimated nucleated cell counts. Here immunoSEQ multiplex PCR was the method, and the copy in TCRdb shows in-frame clones only, minus some. That table gives V, J and clone size, and the DNA gave D and trimming. This sample yields 200,000 to 250,000 clones, of which over 75% are seen a single time; roughly 5% belongs to the top ten. Per germline, CDR1 GTSNPN and CDR2 SVGIG (reference sequence). V was clipped by 0 bases and J by 4 bases, with 12 bases between them. The CDR3 spans 14 residues. The chain links TRBV30 to TRBJ1-1; D may be TRBD1 (5 bases). The sample comprised peripheral blood. This clonotype originated in a human donor in a cohort sampled during active COVID-19. The CDR3 reads CAWSVLGGITEAFF. The CDR3 bases are TGTGCCTGGAGTGTACTGGGGGGGATCACTGAAGCTTTCTTT.